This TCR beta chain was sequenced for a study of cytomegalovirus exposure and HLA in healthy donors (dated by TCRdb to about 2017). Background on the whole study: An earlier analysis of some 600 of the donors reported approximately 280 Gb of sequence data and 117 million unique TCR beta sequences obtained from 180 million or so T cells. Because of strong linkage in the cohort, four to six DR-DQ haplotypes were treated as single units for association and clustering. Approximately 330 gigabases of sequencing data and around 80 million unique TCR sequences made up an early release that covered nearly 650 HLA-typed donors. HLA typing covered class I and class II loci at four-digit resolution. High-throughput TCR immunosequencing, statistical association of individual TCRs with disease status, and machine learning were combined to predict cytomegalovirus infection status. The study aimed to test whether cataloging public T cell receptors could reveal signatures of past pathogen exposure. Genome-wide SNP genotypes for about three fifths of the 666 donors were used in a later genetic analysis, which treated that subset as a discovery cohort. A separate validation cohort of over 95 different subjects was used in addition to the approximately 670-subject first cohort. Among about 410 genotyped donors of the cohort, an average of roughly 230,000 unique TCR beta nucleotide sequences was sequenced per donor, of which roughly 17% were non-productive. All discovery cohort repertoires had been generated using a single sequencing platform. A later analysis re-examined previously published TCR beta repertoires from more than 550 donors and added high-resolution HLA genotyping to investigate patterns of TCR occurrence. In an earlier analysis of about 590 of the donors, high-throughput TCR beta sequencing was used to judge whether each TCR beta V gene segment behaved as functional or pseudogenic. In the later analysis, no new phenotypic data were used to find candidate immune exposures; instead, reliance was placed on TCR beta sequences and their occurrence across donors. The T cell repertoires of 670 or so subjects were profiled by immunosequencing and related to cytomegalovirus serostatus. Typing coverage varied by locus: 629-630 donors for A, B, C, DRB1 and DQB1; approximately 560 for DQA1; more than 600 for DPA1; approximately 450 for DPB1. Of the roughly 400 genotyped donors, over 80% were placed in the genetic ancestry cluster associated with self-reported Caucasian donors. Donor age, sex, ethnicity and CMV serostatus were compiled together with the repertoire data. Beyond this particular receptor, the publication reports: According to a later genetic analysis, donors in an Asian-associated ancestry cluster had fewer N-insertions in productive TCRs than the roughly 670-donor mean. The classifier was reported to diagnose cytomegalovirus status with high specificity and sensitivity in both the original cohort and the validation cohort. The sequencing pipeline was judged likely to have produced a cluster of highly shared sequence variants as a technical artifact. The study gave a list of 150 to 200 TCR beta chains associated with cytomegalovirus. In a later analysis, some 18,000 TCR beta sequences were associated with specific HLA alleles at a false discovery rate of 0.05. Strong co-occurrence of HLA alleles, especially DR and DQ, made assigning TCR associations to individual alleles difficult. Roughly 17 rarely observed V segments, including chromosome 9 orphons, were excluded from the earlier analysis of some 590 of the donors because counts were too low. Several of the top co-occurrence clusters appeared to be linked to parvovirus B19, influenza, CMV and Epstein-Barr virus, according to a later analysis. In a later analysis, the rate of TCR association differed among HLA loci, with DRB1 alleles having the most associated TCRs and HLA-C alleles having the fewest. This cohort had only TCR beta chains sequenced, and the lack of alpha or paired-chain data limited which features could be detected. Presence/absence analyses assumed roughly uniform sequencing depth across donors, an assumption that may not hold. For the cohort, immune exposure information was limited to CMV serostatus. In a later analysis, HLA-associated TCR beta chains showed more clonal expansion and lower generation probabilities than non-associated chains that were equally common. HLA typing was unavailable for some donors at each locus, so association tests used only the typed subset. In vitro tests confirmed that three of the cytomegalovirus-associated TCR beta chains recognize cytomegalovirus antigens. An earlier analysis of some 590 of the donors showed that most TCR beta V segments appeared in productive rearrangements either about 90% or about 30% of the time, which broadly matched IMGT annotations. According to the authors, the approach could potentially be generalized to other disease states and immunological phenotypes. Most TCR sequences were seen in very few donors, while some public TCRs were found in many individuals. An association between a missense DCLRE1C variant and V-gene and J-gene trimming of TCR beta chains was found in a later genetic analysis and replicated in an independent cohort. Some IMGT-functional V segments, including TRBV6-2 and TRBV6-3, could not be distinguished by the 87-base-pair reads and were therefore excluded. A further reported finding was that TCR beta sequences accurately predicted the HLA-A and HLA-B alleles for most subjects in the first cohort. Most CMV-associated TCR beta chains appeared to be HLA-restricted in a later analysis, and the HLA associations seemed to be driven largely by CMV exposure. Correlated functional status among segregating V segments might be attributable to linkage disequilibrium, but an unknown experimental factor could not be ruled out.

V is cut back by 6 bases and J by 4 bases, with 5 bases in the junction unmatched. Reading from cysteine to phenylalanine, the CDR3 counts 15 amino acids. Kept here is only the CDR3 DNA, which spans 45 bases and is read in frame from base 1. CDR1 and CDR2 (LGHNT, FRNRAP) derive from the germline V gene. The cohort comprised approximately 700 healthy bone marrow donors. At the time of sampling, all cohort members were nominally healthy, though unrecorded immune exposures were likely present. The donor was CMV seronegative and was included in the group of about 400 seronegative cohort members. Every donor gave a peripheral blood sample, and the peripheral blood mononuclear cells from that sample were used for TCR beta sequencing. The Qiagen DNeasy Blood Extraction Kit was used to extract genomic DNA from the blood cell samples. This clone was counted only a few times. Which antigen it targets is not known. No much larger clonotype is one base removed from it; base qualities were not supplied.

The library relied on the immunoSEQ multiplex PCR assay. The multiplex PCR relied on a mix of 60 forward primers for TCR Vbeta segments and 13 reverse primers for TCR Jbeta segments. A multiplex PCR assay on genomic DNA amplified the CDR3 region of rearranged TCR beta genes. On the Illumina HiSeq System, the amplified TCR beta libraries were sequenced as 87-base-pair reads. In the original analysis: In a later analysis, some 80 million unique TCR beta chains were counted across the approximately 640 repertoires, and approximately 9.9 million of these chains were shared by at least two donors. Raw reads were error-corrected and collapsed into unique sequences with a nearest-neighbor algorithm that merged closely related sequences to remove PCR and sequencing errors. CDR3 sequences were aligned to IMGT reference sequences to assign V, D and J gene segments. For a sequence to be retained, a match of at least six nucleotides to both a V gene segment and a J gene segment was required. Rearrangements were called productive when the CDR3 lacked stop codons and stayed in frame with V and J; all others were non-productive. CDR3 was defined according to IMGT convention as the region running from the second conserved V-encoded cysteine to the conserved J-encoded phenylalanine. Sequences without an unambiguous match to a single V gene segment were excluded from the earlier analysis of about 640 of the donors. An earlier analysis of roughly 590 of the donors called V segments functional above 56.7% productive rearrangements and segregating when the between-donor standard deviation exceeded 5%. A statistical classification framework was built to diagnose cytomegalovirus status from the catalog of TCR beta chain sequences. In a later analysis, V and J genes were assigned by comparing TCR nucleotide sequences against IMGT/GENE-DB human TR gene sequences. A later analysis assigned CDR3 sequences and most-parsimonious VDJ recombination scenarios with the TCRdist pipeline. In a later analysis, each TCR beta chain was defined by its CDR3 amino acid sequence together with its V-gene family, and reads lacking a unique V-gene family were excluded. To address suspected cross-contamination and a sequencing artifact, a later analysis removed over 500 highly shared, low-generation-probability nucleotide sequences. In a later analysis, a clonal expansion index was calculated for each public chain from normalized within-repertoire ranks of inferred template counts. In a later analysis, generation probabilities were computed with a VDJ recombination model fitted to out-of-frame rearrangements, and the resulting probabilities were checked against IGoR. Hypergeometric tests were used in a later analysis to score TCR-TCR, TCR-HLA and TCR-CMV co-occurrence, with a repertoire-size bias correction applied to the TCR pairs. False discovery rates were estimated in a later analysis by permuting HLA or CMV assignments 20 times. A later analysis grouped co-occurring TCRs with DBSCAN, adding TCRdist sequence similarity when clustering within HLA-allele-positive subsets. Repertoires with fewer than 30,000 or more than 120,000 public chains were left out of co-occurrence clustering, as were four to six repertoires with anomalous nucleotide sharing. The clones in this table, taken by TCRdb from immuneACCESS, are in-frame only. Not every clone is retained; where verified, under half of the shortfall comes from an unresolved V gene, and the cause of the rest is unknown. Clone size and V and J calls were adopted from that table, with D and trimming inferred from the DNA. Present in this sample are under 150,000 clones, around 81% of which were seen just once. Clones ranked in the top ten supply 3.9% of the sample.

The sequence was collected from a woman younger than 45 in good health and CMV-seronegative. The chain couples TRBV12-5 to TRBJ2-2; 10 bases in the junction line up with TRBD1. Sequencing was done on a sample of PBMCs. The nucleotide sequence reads TGTGCTAGTGGCTCCCGGACAGGGGGCACCGGGGAGCTGTTTTTT. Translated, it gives CASGSRTGGTGELFF.